The 20 T cell receptor beta chains reported below all come from one sample, sequenced in a study of blood T cell repertoires in COVID-19. Only in-frame clones appear in the TCRdb table, and some are missing; sequencing was by immunoSEQ multiplex PCR. This repertoire shows 95,000 to 150,000 clones, 65% to 85% found once; its top ten account for approximately 5.8%. The sequencing sample was made of peripheral blood. The receptors were sampled from a man older than 75 with active or convalescent COVID-19.

The chain couples TRBV27 to TRBJ1-2; 7 nucleotides align to TRBD1. V shed 6 bases and J 7 bases; nucleotides not matched to a gene: 14. Per the germline V gene, CDR1 is MNHEY and CDR2 is SMNVEV (reference sequence). CDR3 length equals 15 residues. In DNA, the CDR3 is TGTGCCAGCAGCTACAAACCAACAGGGGTCTCTGGCTACACCTTC. This gives the protein CASSYKPTGVSGYTF.

The chain joins TRBV2 to TRBJ2-7; 7 bases are a match to TRBD1. The CDR3 covers 12 residues. J gave up 6 bases and V 6 bases, and 5 bases lay outside the gene matches. Germline lookup yields CDR1 SNHLY and CDR2 FYNNEI. In DNA, the CDR3 is TGTGCCAGCAGGGACAGGTTCCCCGAGCAGTACTTC. It is translated as CASRDRFPEQYF.

This clone was counted a single time. The chain combines TRBV28 with TRBJ1-1, with D uncertain. V lost 2 bases to trimming and J lost 4 bases, with 8 bases between them. Germline loops: CDR1 MDHEN, CDR2 SYDVKM. The CDR3 totals 13 residues. CDR3 in amino acids: CASSLHGGTEAFF. For the CDR3, the DNA is TGTGCCAGCAGTTTACATGGAGGCACTGAAGCTTTCTTT.

The J gene is TRBJ2-7, the V gene TRBV6-5; the match to TRBD1 covers 8 bases. Trimming removed 5 bases from V and 1 base from J; junction bases left unmatched: 1. The germline CDR1 and CDR2 sequences are MNHEY and SVGAGI. CDR3 length: 13 residues. CDR3 coding DNA: TGTGCCAGCAGTCGGACAGGGTCCTACGAGCAGTACTTC. The encoded protein is CASSRTGSYEQYF.

The rearrangement links TRBV5-6 to TRBJ2-5, with TRBD1 as a possible D gene (6 bases). V was cut by 4 bases and J by 2 bases, with 15 bases left in between. CDR3 length: 15 residues. The germline V gene encodes CDR1 SGHDT and CDR2 YYEEEE. Here the CDR3 DNA reads TGTGCCAGCAGCACCTGGACAGAAATGCAAGAGACCCAGTACTTC. This sequence encodes CASSTWTEMQETQYF.

This clone was observed once. The V gene is TRBV29-1, the J gene TRBJ2-3, with D maybe TRBD2 (6 bases). CDR1 SQVTM and CDR2 ANQGSEA come from the germline V gene. The CDR3 is 15 residues long. The V end was cut by 3 bases, the J end by 0 bases, with 13 bases between. The CDR3 region has the DNA TGCAGCGTTGATAGCGGCAGGGTTAGCACAGATACGCAGTATTTT. Amino acids: CSVDSGRVSTDTQYF.

This chain joins TRBV4-1 and TRBJ1-1, with no clear D. Germline V gives CDR1 MGHRA, CDR2 YSYEKL. The CDR3 spans 11 residues. The V end lost 9 bases, the J end lost 0 bases, and 5 bases lay between the germline ends. CDR3 in amino acids: CARLMNTEAFF. The CDR3 DNA is TGCGCCAGACTAATGAACACTGAAGCTTTCTTT.

The J gene is TRBJ2-3, the V gene TRBV7-3; no definite D call. This CDR3 region has 17 residues. Trimming left V 5 bases short and J 1 base short, with 19 bases between. Germline V gives CDR1 SGHTA, CDR2 FQGTGA. CDR3 in amino acids: CASSPFTVSLGTDTQYF. The CDR3 DNA sequence: TGTGCCAGCAGCCCCTTTACGGTAAGTCTGGGCACAGATACGCAGTATTTT.

V is TRBV4-3 and J is TRBJ2-3, with 7 bases matching TRBD1. Germline assignment: CDR1 LGHNA and CDR2 YSLEER. The CDR3 consists of 15 residues. J gave up 4 bases and V 1 base, and 5 bases lay outside the gene matches. The CDR3 DNA reads as TGCGCCAGCAGCCAAGCCGACAGGGATGCAGATACGCAGTATTTT. Translating it yields CASSQADRDADTQYF.

This sequence joins TRBV5-4 and TRBJ2-5; 8 positions agree with TRBD1. Germline CDR1 reads SGHNT; CDR2 reads YYREEE (reference sequence). This CDR3 comprises 15 residues. Trimming cost V 4 bases and J 5 bases; bases outside gene matches: 10. As DNA, the CDR3 is TGTGCCAGCAGCAGCCGGACAGGGCTTGGGGAGACCCAGTACTTC. Translated, it gives CASSSRTGLGETQYF.

The V call is TRBV11-2, the J call TRBJ2-7, with a weak D call TRBD1 (6 bases). The CDR3 extends over 14 amino acids. V was trimmed by 5 bases and J by 6 bases, leaving 17 bases between them. Per germline, CDR1 SGHAT and CDR2 FQNNGV. This CDR3 reads CASSLQQGSVEQYF. CDR3 in DNA: TGTGCCAGCAGCCTACAACAGGGCTCCGTCGAGCAGTACTTC.

This sequence joins TRBV6-5 and TRBJ1-5; unclear D gene. Trimming took 2 bases from V and 1 from J, leaving 6 bases between them. Looked up from germline, CDR1 is MNHEY and CDR2 is SVGAGI. The CDR3 is 14 residues long. The DNA for the CDR3 is TGTGCCAGCAGTTACATGGAGAGCAATCAGCCCCAGCATTTT. This encodes CASSYMESNQPQHF.

The J gene is TRBJ1-6, the V gene TRBV11-1; TRBD1 might be the D (6 bases). Deletions cut 5 bases from V and 7 bases from J, with 18 bases between. Germline CDR1 is SGHAT and CDR2 is FQDESV (reference sequence). The CDR3 covers 16 residues. The DNA for the CDR3 is TGTGCCAGCAGCGTAAGGGGTCAGGGGATGAATTCACCCCTCCACTTT. It specifies CASSVRGQGMNSPLHF.

The rearrangement joins TRBV27 to TRBJ2-1; TRBD1 aligns across 9 bases. Germline lookup yields CDR1 MNHEY and CDR2 SMNVEV (reference sequence). CDR3 length: 14 residues. The V segment lost 6 bases and the J segment 12 bases; nucleotides outside the gene matches: 12. The CDR3 DNA follows: TGTGCCAGCAGGGCCGGGACAGGGTGGGGGGCGCAGTTCTTC. This gives the protein CASRAGTGWGAQFF.

The chain carries TRBV4-3 and TRBJ1-2, with TRBD1 identical over 9 bases. After removal of 0 bases from V and 7 bases from J, the junction contained 12 bases not matched to a gene. CDR1 is LGHNA and CDR2 is YSLEER in the germline V gene. This CDR3 contains 17 residues. CDR3 coding DNA: TGCGCCAGCAGCCAAGATCGTCGTACAGGGGGCGTAATTGGCTACACCTTC. This codes for CASSQDRRTGGVIGYTF.

About this clone: One junction end disagrees with the germline gene, perhaps due to a read error. The V call is TRBV7-4, the J call TRBJ2-2; D is undetermined. The CDR3 has 8 amino acids. In germline, CDR1 is SGHVT, CDR2 SQSDAQ. In DNA form, the CDR3 reads TGTGCCAGCAGCCGAGTAGTTTTT. This translates into CASSRVVF.

V and J are TRBV7-9 and TRBJ2-7; the match to TRBD1 covers 8 bases. Per the germline V gene, CDR1 is SEHNR and CDR2 is FQNEAQ (reference sequence). The CDR3 runs 14 residues. V lost 7 bases and J lost 8; bases outside the gene matches: 13. The CDR3 here is CASTPDRGPTKQYF. CDR3 DNA sequence: TGTGCCAGCACCCCAGACAGGGGACCTACCAAGCAGTACTTC.

The chain joins TRBV23-1 to TRBJ2-5, with a possible D match to TRBD1 (6 bases). TRBV23-1 is an ORF; its function is uncertain. V lost 8 bases and J 4 bases, leaving 20 bases between the germline ends. This CDR3 has 15 residues. CDR3 coding DNA: TGCGCCAGCTCTACCGGACAGACAAATGGAGAGACCCAGTACTTC. Protein sequence: CASSTGQTNGETQYF.

The count of this clone is one. V gene TRBV6-4 combines with J gene TRBJ1-5; TRBD1 is a possible D gene (6 bases). The ends were cut back, 8 bases at V and 0 bases at J, with 14 bases in the middle. The CDR3 runs to 15 residues. Germline CDR1 reads MRHNA; CDR2 reads SNTAGT. As DNA, the CDR3 is TGTGCCAGCCCCCCGACAGGTTATAGCAATCAGCCCCAGCATTTT. Translation gives CASPPTGYSNQPQHF.

This chain links TRBV5-4 with TRBJ1-1; D may be TRBD1 (5 bases). The V end was cut by 3 bases, the J end by 1 base, with 7 bases between. CDR1 and CDR2 (germline): SGHNT, YYREEE (reference sequence). The CDR3 is made up of 13 amino acids. The CDR3 nucleotides are TGTGCCAGCAGCTCCCAGGGGAACACTGAAGCTTTCTTT. Protein: CASSSQGNTEAFF. The full variable domain, completed using reference TRBV5-4 and TRBJ1-1, is ETGVTQSPTHLIKTRGQQVTLRCSSQSGHNTVSWYQQALGQGPQFIFQYYREEENGRGNFPPRFSGLQFPNYSSELNVNALELDDSALYLCASSSQGNTEAFFGQGTRLTVV.